This T cell receptor beta chain was recorded in a study of tumor T cells in aggressive B-cell lymphoma. V shed 5 bases and J 5 bases; nucleotides not matched to a gene: 12. The germline V gene encodes CDR1 LNHDA and CDR2 SQIVND (reference sequence). The CDR3 runs 17 residues. TCRdb keeps only in-frame clones here, not all; method: immunoSEQ multiplex PCR. The sample comprises fewer than 6,500 clones, 85% to 95% of which are singletons, and less than 4.5% rests with the top ten. The sample comprised tumor tissue. The origin of this receptor is an adult with diffuse large B cell lymphoma. This rearrangement joins TRBV19 to TRBJ2-1, with 10 bases that match TRBD2. CDR3 in DNA: TGTGCCAGTAGTCCCCTATCTACTAGCGGGGTACACAATGAGCAGTTCTTC. Its translation is CASSPLSTSGVHNEQFF.